The subject of this entry is one T cell receptor beta chain. The antigen remains undetermined. The CDR3 totals 11 residues. Germline V gene data show CDR1 as KGHDR and CDR2 as SFDVKD. The V end was cut by 4 bases, the J end by 11 bases, with 7 bases between. The data were taken from a study of vaccination and CD4 T cells after COVID-19. Specified treatment: roughly 10-day PBMC culture with coronavirus spike peptide pools or control peptides (ViraFEST assay). CD4+ T cells of the unexposed donor were collected before the COVID-19 pandemic (2011-2018). The Oncomine TCR Beta short-read assay was what sequenced the DNA obtained from cultured CD4+ T cells. Genomic DNA was drawn out of CD4+ T cells grown in culture. TCRdb analysed the PCR reads with MiXCR anew, one entry per CDR3 protein. The sample includes about 10,000 distinct CDR3 sequences, approximately 31% seen only once; the top ten take approximately 15%.

This receptor was taken from a human donor in good health. The chain recombines TRBV24-1 with TRBJ1-4; D is unclear. Specimen: CD4+ T cells from blood, cultured in vitro. The CDR3 DNA follows: TGTGCCACCAGTGAAAATGGGAAACTGTTTTTT. It yields the protein CATSENGKLFF.